Presented here are 27 T cell receptor beta chains from one specimen sequenced in a study of blood T cells in healthy people across ages. Together with a sample-barcoded 5' primer, a J-beta primer mix was included in a second PCR lasting roughly 7 to 11 cycles. Via MiXCR, TCRdb re-called the 5' RACE reads, giving one row per CDR3 protein. The data show over 700,000 distinct CDR3 sequences, 20% to 25% seen once. The same sample was also used in a study of T cells of mothers and their children.

Specimen: blood. All receptors come from a boy between 10 and 17 years old in good health.

Written as DNA, the CDR3 is TGTGCCAGCTCACCTTTACGGACAGGGGGACCCTACAATGAGCAGTTCTTC. Protein: CASSPLRTGGPYNEQFF. This chain links TRBV18 with TRBJ2-1; TRBD1 matches 10 bases. Losses at the gene ends were 3 bases for V and 2 bases for J; bases not matched to a gene: 7. CDR1 is KGHSH, CDR2 LQKENI, per germline. The CDR3 loop spans 17 amino acids.

CDR3 DNA sequence: TGTGCCAGCAGGAGGGTGTTATTAAACACTGAAGCTTTCTTT. Its protein product is CASRRVLLNTEAFF. The chain carries TRBV5-6 and TRBJ1-1; D is unresolved. Germline V lookup: CDR1 SGHDT, CDR2 YYEEEE. Trimming stripped 5 bases from V and 2 bases from J, with 13 bases between. This CDR3 region has 14 residues.

This chain links TRBV28 with TRBJ2-7; D remains unclear. V shed 3 bases and J shed 5 bases, with 11 bases lying between them. The length of the CDR3 is 13 residues. CDR1 MDHEN and CDR2 SYDVKM come from the germline V gene. The CDR3: CASSLGRSHEQYF. The CDR3 DNA sequence: TGTGCCAGCAGTTTGGGCAGAAGTCACGAGCAGTACTTC.

This clonotype occurred a few times. The CDR3 reads CASSFQRTGGKYQETQYF. The CDR3 DNA follows: TGTGCCAGCAGCTTCCAAAGGACAGGCGGAAAGTACCAAGAGACCCAGTACTTC. The rearrangement uses TRBV7-9 and TRBJ2-5; 7 bases map to TRBD1. The J segment lost 0 bases and the V segment lost 3 bases, leaving 13 bases of the junction unmatched. The CDR3 runs to 18 residues. Germline loops: CDR1 SEHNR, CDR2 FQNEAQ (reference sequence).

This chain links TRBV7-2 with TRBJ2-3, with D perhaps matching TRBD2 (5 bases). Germline lookup yields CDR1 SGHTA and CDR2 FQGNSA. The V gene lost 4 bases and the J gene lost 0 bases, with 11 bases spanning the gap. The CDR3 extends over 15 amino acids. Here the CDR3 reads CASSYPGLSTDTQYF. CDR3 DNA: TGTGCCAGCAGCTACCCCGGACTCAGCACAGATACGCAGTATTTT.

There are a few counts of this clonotype. For the CDR3, the DNA is TGCGCCAGTCGAGGGGGCGCGAACACTGAAGCTTTCTTT. It translates to CASRGGANTEAFF. This chain connects TRBV5-1 to TRBJ1-1; TRBD1 aligns across 7 bases. Germline-derived CDR1 and CDR2 are SGHRS and YFSETQ. V lost 8 bases and J lost 1; bases outside the gene matches: 5. The CDR3 consists of 13 residues.

The chain carries TRBV9 and TRBJ2-1; D possibly corresponds to TRBD1 (6 bases). Between the trimmed V and J ends, which lost 0 bases and 8 bases, there was a span of 12 bases. The CDR3 has 14 residues. Germline V gene lookup returns CDR1 SGDLS and CDR2 YYNGEE. The CDR3, as DNA: TGTGCCAGCAGCGTAGAACAGGGTGCGTATGAGCAGTTCTTC. Translated: CASSVEQGAYEQFF.

This clonotype was seen a handful of times. This chain uses TRBV2 with TRBJ2-1; 14 nucleotides match TRBD2. CDR1 and CDR2 (germline): SNHLY, FYNNEI. The CDR3 has 16 amino acids. V gave up 5 bases and J gave up 9 bases; unmatched junction bases: 9. The CDR3, as DNA: TGTGCCAGCAGTAAGGGACTAGCGGGAGTCGGAACTGAGCAGTTCTTC. Its translation is CASSKGLAGVGTEQFF.

For this clonotype: The junction shows a germline mismatch at one end, possibly a read error. The chain couples TRBV20-1 to TRBJ2-5; D uncertain. The CDR3 consists of 17 residues. In germline, CDR1 is DFQATT, CDR2 SNEGSKA (reference sequence). The CDR3 is CSARERIGLSSYNEQSF. In DNA, the CDR3 is TGCAGTGCTAGGGAACGGATTGGCCTGAGCTCCTACAACGAGCAGTCCTTC.

The chain joins TRBV27 to TRBJ2-6; tentatively, D is TRBD1 (7 bases). Trimming left V 8 bases short and J 1 base short, with 27 bases between. This CDR3 contains 20 residues. Germline V gives CDR1 MNHEY, CDR2 SMNVEV (reference sequence). DNA for the CDR3: TGTGCCAGCTCAAAATCGCGGGGACAGTTGAGTTCATCTGGGGCCAACGTCCTGACTTTC. Translated, it gives CASSKSRGQLSSSGANVLTF.

The chain employs TRBV29-1 and TRBJ2-1; 8 nucleotides agree with TRBD1. The CDR3 runs to 13 residues. After removal of 0 bases from V and 7 bases from J, the junction contained 2 bases not matched to a gene. The germline gives CDR1 SQVTM, CDR2 ANQGSEA. CDR3 sequence: CSVEEYRGNEQFF. The CDR3 DNA reads as TGCAGCGTTGAAGAATACAGGGGGAATGAGCAGTTCTTC.

In its sample, this clonotype was seen a few times. An end of the junction differs from the germline gene, which may be a read error. V and J are TRBV2 and TRBJ2-7; D is unresolved. CDR1 and CDR2 from the germline V gene are SNHLY and FYNNEI. The CDR3 is 14 amino acids. The CDR3 spells CASSESFRSYGQYF. CDR3 nucleotides: TGTGCCAGCAGTGAGAGCTTTAGGTCCTACGGGCAGTACTTC.

A few counts support this clonotype. The chain employs TRBV29-1 and TRBJ1-2, with TRBD1 identical over 10 bases. V was pared by 6 bases and J by 4 bases, with 5 bases of the junction left unmatched. The CDR3 is 13 amino acids. Germline CDR1 SQVTM, CDR2 ANQGSEA. In DNA form, the CDR3 reads TGCAGCGTGGGACAGGGGTTAGGCTATGGCTACACCTTC. Translated: CSVGQGLGYGYTF.

J is TRBJ2-5 and V is TRBV6-2 or TRBV6-3; 9 bases are a match to TRBD2. TRBJ2-7 explains the end of the DNA better; the J call may be wrong. Per the germline V gene, CDR1 is MNHEY and CDR2 is SVGEGT. The CDR3 is 14 amino acids. This CDR3 reads CASRLLAGPYEQYF. The CDR3 bases are TGTGCCAGCAGACTACTAGCGGGCCCCTACGAGCAGTACTTC.

This clonotype came up a few times. The gene calls are TRBV20-1 and TRBJ2-5, with 12 bases that match TRBD2. The ends lost 6 bases at V and 7 bases at J; junction bases unmatched: 9. Germline-derived CDR1 and CDR2 are DFQATT and SNEGSKA (reference sequence). The CDR3 loop spans 14 amino acids. CDR3 protein: CSAETSGSRGTQYF. The CDR3, as DNA: TGCAGTGCAGAGACTAGCGGGAGTAGGGGGACCCAGTACTTC.

The chain couples TRBV7-2 to TRBJ2-5; D is undetermined. In germline, CDR1 is SGHTA, CDR2 FQGNSA. The V gene lost 4 bases and the J gene lost 8 bases, with 11 bases spanning the gap. The CDR3 is 12 residues long. CDR3 loop: CASSSQHNTQYF. CDR3 bases: TGTGCCAGCAGCTCCCAACATAACACCCAGTACTTC.

J is TRBJ2-5 and V is TRBV29-1; a weak D match, TRBD2 (6 bases). Near its end, the DNA agrees better with TRBJ2-7, so the J call may be wrong. The CDR3 consists of 13 residues. Germline V CDR1 and CDR2: SQVTM, ANQGSEA. CDR3 protein: CSVASGRTYEQYF. CDR3 in DNA: TGCAGCGTTGCCTCGGGGAGGACCTACGAGCAGTACTTC.

This clonotype was recorded many times. The chain combines TRBV4-2 with TRBJ2-1; 8 bases are shared with TRBD2. This CDR3 contains 15 residues. The germline V gene has CDR1 LGHNA and CDR2 YNFKEQ. V shed 0 bases and J 4 bases; nucleotides not matched to a gene: 2. The CDR3 coding sequence is TGTGCCAGCAGCCAAGAACGGGGGGGGTACAATGAGCAGTTCTTC. Its protein product is CASSQERGGYNEQFF.

This chain connects TRBV5-6 to TRBJ2-1; D possibly corresponds to TRBD2 (6 bases). Trimming stripped 2 bases from V and 8 bases from J, with 11 bases between. This CDR3 region has 13 residues. Germline CDR1 and CDR2: SGHDT and YYEEEE. CDR3: CASSFGGWDEQFF. The CDR3 bases are TGTGCCAGCAGCTTTGGGGGGTGGGATGAGCAGTTCTTC.

This clonotype was seen a handful of times. The rearrangement links TRBV7-2 to TRBJ2-5, with unresolved D. The V and J ends lost 1 base and 2 bases respectively, with 17 bases between them. The CDR3 runs 17 residues. Germline CDR1 and CDR2: SGHTA and FQGNSA. The CDR3 reads CASSLDLPLNLQETQYF. In DNA, the CDR3 is TGTGCCAGCAGCTTAGATTTGCCTCTTAACCTACAAGAGACCCAGTACTTC.

The chain uses TRBV9 and TRBJ2-6, with unresolved D. V lost 0 bases to trimming and J lost 0 bases, with 4 bases between them. The germline V gene encodes CDR1 SGDLS and CDR2 YYNGEE. There are 15 residues in the CDR3. In DNA form, the CDR3 reads TGTGCCAGCAGCGTAGCTGTCTCTGGGGCCAACGTCCTGACTTTC. Protein: CASSVAVSGANVLTF.

In this sample, this clonotype turned up a few times. V is TRBV5-1 and J is TRBJ2-5, with 13 nucleotides matching TRBD2. With 1 base clipped from V and 6 bases from J, the junction kept 12 bases outside the gene matches. This CDR3 is built from 18 residues. Looked up from germline, CDR1 is SGHRS and CDR2 is YFSETQ. The CDR3 coding sequence is TGCGCCAGCAGCTTGCTGCAACTAGCGGGAGGGTCCGTGCAGACCCAGTACTTC. It specifies CASSLLQLAGGSVQTQYF. Supplemented by reference TRBV5-1 and TRBJ2-5, the full variable domain reads KAGVTQTPRYLIKTRGQQVTLSCSPISGHRSVSWYQQTPGQGLQFLFEYFSETQRNKGNFPGRFSGRQFSNSRSEMNVSTLELGDSALYLCASSLLQLAGGSVQTQYFGPGTRLLVL.

This chain connects TRBV7-2 to TRBJ2-3, with 7 bases lining up with TRBD2. There are 14 residues in the CDR3. Germline V gives CDR1 SGHTA, CDR2 FQGNSA. Trimming removed 3 bases from V and 6 bases from J; junction bases left unmatched: 6. The CDR3 spells CASSFGSGTDTQYF. The CDR3 DNA is TGTGCCAGCAGCTTTGGGAGCGGGACGGATACGCAGTATTTT.

The J gene is TRBJ2-1, the V gene TRBV6-1, with D tentatively TRBD2 (6 bases). Germline V CDR1 and CDR2: MNHNS, SASEGT. V lost 5 bases to trimming and J lost 3 bases, with 17 bases between them. This CDR3 comprises 16 residues. This chain's CDR3 is CASSSRSSDHYNEQFF. The CDR3 region has the DNA TGTGCCAGCAGTAGCCGATCTAGCGACCACTACAATGAGCAGTTCTTC.

This clonotype was counted between two and nine times. This chain joins TRBV20-1 and TRBJ2-1; a possible D gene is TRBD1 (6 bases). The V end lost 3 bases, the J end lost 4 bases, and 19 bases lay between the germline ends. CDR1 and CDR2 (germline): DFQATT, SNEGSKA (reference sequence). CDR3 length: 16 residues. CDR3 region: CSARRAGEVRYNEQFF. In DNA, the CDR3 is TGCAGTGCTAGGAGAGCAGGGGAAGTGAGGTACAATGAGCAGTTCTTC.

This clonotype was detected a few times. The chain has TRBV7-9 and TRBJ2-5; weak D call: TRBD2 (5 bases). The J call may be in error: the DNA end matches TRBJ2-1 better. This CDR3 spans 16 amino acids. The germline V gene has CDR1 SEHNR and CDR2 FQNEAQ (reference sequence). CDR3 sequence (DNA): TGTGCCAGCAGGGCGTCTGGGGAGCAGAGTTACAATGAGCAGTTCTTC. Protein sequence: CASRASGEQSYNEQFF.

The chain combines TRBV11-3 with TRBJ2-5, with D unclear. V was pared by 0 bases and J by 5 bases, with 10 bases between. The CDR3 is 14 residues long. Looked up from germline, CDR1 is SGHNT and CDR2 is YENEEA. The chain's CDR3 is CASSLDLAAETQYF. In DNA, the CDR3 is TGTGCCAGCAGCTTAGATCTGGCAGCCGAGACCCAGTACTTC.